These 10 T cell receptor beta chains share one sample of origin, sequenced in a study of blood T cell repertoires in COVID-19 (dated by TCRdb to the early 2020s). Library preparation was by the immunoSEQ multiplex PCR assay. This immuneACCESS table, as held by TCRdb, lists in-frame sequences with V and J called but not all clones. Of the missing ones, under half trace to an unresolved V gene in checked studies; the others have no known cause. This sample gives more than 85,000 clones in total; approximately 76% of them show up just once. 19% of the sample comes from the top ten. Sequenced sample: peripheral blood. Receptors were obtained from a woman aged 70-85 years with acute or convalescent COVID-19.

This chain joins TRBV14 and TRBJ2-1, with D possibly TRBD2 on 6 matching bases. From germline, CDR1 is SGHDN and CDR2 FVKESK. The CDR3 has 16 residues. Deletions cut 3 bases from V and 3 bases from J, with 15 bases between. DNA for the CDR3: TGTGCCAGCAGCCAGGGAACGGGGGTAATCTACAATGAGCAGTTCTTC. It yields the protein CASSQGTGVIYNEQFF.

The genes are TRBV19 and TRBJ1-4, with unresolved D. V was pared by 5 bases and J by 0 bases, with 10 bases between. Per the germline V gene, CDR1 is LNHDA and CDR2 is SQIVND (reference sequence). CDR3 size: 15 residues. In nucleotides, the CDR3 is TGTGCCAGTAGTCTAGGAGGTACAACTAATGAAAAACTGTTTTTT. As protein: CASSLGGTTNEKLFF.

The chain uses TRBV5-4 and TRBJ2-7, with TRBD1 matching 12 bases. Germline loops: CDR1 SGHNT, CDR2 YYREEE (reference sequence). The CDR3 has 16 residues. The trim removed 4 bases at V and 4 bases at J, leaving 9 bases unmatched. CDR3 nucleotides: TGTGCCAGCAGCCACAGCACGGGACAGGGGGCTTACGAGCAGTACTTC. Protein sequence: CASSHSTGQGAYEQYF.

This sequence joins TRBV6-5 and TRBJ1-3, with a possible D match to TRBD1 (6 bases). The CDR3 length is 13 residues. Germline loops: CDR1 MNHEY, CDR2 SVGAGI. V lost 2 bases and J lost 14, with 16 bases in between. CDR3 residues: CASSYPLQGTVYF. The DNA for the CDR3 is TGTGCCAGCAGTTACCCATTACAGGGTACCGTATATTTT.

Written as DNA, the CDR3 is TGCGCCAGCAGCTACGACAGGGGTCCCGGACAGACGAGCTCCTACGAGCAGTACTTC. This sequence encodes CASSYDRGPGQTSSYEQYF. The chain combines TRBV5-1 with TRBJ2-7; 8 nucleotides match TRBD1. Germline CDR1 is SGHRS and CDR2 is YFSETQ. The length of the CDR3 is 19 residues. With 3 bases clipped from V and 0 bases from J, the junction kept 17 bases outside the gene matches.

This clone was seen a handful of times. The rearrangement joins TRBV18 to TRBJ1-2, with D unresolved. The CDR3 is 15 amino acids. V lost 2 bases, J lost 4 bases, and 14 bases lay in between. Germline V gene sequence: CDR1 KGHSH, CDR2 LQKENI. The CDR3 DNA reads TGTGCCAGCTCACCAGCCCAATTCGCAGTCTATGGCTACACCTTC. Amino acid sequence: CASSPAQFAVYGYTF.

This clone was picked up one time. This chain links TRBV5-1 with TRBJ2-7; a possible D gene is TRBD1 (5 bases). CDR3 length equals 14 residues. V lost 4 bases and J lost 2, with 13 bases in between. CDR1 SGHRS and CDR2 YFSETQ come from the germline V gene. CDR3 sequence reads: CASSIDRGPYEQYF. CDR3 bases: TGCGCCAGCAGCATCGACAGAGGCCCCTACGAGCAGTACTTC.

V and J are TRBV24-1 and TRBJ2-1, with D possibly being TRBD2 (5 bases). CDR1 is KGHDR, CDR2 SFDVKD, per germline. V lost 2 bases, J lost 6 bases, and 13 bases lay in between. There are 15 residues in the CDR3. CDR3 region: CATSDYGRGINEQFF. CDR3 DNA sequence: TGTGCCACCAGTGATTACGGTCGGGGAATCAATGAGCAGTTCTTC.

This chain connects TRBV2 to TRBJ2-7; the D gene is possibly TRBD2 (7 bases). This CDR3 is 15 amino acids long. Germline-derived CDR1 and CDR2 are SNHLY and FYNNEI. With 7 bases removed from V and 4 bases from J, the gap between germline ends came to 20 bases. CDR3 bases: TGTGCCAGCACCCTCCTCGGAGGGGGGGCGTACGAGCAGTACTTC. Its protein product is CASTLLGGGAYEQYF. The full variable domain, with the rest looked up from reference TRBV2 and TRBJ2-7, is EPEVTQTPSHQVTQMGQEVILRCVPISNHLYFYWYRQILGQKVEFLVSFYNNEISEKSEIFDDQFSVERPDGSNFTLKIRSTKLEDSAMYFCASTLLGGGAYEQYFGPGTRLTVT.

The chain joins TRBV7-6 to TRBJ2-1; D may be TRBD1 (5 bases). Trimming removed 2 bases from V and 8 bases from J, with 19 bases in between. There are 16 residues in the CDR3. Per germline, CDR1 SGHVS and CDR2 FNYEAQ. DNA for the CDR3: TGTGCCAGCAGCTTAAGTCAGGGCCTAACGGGCGATGAGCAGTTCTTC. Amino acids: CASSLSQGLTGDEQFF.